The clone carrying this T cell receptor (beta chain) was counted ten times or more. CDR3 length: 16 residues. Trimming removed 2 bases from V and 2 bases from J, with 16 bases in between. Germline V lookup: CDR1 SEHNR, CDR2 FQNEAQ (reference sequence). This sample stems from a study of blood T cell repertoires in COVID-19. Study at large: Sample material is recorded as cDNA or gDNA derived from T cells, B-cell-depleted T cells, or PBMCs.

Source study methods: Amplification of reference gene primers was used by the study to estimate nucleated cell counts. The assay was immunoSEQ multiplex PCR, and TCRdb's table has in-frame clones only and misses some. That table is the source of V, J and clone size, and D and trimming were worked out from the DNA. This table holds over 300,000 clones, approximately 83% found once. Material: PBMCs or T cells enriched from blood (not recorded which). The source is a man aged 30-40 years who had recovered from COVID-19. The chain is built from TRBV7-9 and TRBJ2-7; no definite D call. CDR3 amino acids: CASSLLPGSETYEQYF. The CDR3 DNA follows: TGTGCCAGCAGCTTATTACCGGGTTCCGAGACCTACGAGCAGTACTTC.